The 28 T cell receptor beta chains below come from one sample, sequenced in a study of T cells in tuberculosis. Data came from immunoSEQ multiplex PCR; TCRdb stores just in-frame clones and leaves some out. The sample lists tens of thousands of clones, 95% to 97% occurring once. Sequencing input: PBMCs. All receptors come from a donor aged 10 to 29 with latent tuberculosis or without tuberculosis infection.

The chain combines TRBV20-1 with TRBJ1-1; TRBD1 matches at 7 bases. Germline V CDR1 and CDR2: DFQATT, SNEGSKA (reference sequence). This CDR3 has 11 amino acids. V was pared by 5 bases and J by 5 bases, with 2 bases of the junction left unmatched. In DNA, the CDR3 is TGCAGTGCTGCAGGGGGGACTGAAGCTTTCTTT. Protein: CSAAGGTEAFF.

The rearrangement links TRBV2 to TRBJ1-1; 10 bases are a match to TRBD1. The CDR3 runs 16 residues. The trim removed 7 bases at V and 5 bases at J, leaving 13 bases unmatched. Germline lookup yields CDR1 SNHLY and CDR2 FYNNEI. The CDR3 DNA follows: TGTGCCAGCAATCCCGGGACAGGGGCAATGGGGACTGAAGCTTTCTTT. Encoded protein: CASNPGTGAMGTEAFF.

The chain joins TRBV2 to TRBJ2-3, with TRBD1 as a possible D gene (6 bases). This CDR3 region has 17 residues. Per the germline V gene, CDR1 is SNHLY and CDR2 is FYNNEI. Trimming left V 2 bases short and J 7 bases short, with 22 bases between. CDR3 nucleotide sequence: TGTGCCAGCAGTGAATCGCCCATCCAGGGGACCACGAATACGCAGTATTTT. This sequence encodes CASSESPIQGTTNTQYF.

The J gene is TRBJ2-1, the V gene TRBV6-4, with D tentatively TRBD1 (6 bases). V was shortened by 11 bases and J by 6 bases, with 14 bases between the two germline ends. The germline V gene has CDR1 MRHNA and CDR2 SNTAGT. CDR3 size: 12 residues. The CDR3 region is CAGEGVGNEQFF. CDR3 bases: TGTGCCGGAGAGGGGGTAGGCAATGAGCAGTTCTTC.

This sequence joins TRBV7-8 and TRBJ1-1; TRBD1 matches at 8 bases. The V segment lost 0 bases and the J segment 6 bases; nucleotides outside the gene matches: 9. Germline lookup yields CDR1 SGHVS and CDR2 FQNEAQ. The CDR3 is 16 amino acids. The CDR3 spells CASSLAGQGRSAEAFF. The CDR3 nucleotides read TGTGCCAGCAGCTTAGCAGGACAGGGACGATCGGCTGAAGCTTTCTTT.

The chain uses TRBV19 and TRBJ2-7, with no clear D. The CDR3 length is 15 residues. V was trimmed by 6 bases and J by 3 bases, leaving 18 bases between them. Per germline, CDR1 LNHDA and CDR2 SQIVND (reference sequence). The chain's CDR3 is CASRTSDGSVYEQYF. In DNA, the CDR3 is TGTGCCAGTAGAACGAGCGATGGATCGGTCTACGAGCAGTACTTC.

The CDR3 DNA reads TGTGCCAGCTCACCACCGCCAGGGGTCAACAACTATGGCTACACCTTC. This encodes CASSPPPGVNNYGYTF. V and J are TRBV18 and TRBJ1-2; tentatively, D is TRBD1 (6 bases). The germline gives CDR1 KGHSH, CDR2 LQKENI. V gave up 0 bases and J gave up 2 bases, with 13 bases separating them. The CDR3 is 16 amino acids. The full variable domain, rest sourced from reference TRBV18 and TRBJ1-2, is NAGVMQNPRHLVRRRGQEARLRCSPMKGHSHVYWYRQLPEEGLKFMVYLQKENIIDESGMPKERFSAEFPKEGPSILRIQQVVRGDSAAYFCASSPPPGVNNYGYTFGSGTRLTVV.

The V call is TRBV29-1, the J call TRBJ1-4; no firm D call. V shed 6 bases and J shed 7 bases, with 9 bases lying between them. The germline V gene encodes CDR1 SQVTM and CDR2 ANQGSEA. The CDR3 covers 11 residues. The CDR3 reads CSVGNGEKLFF. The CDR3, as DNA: TGCAGCGTGGGCAATGGTGAAAAACTGTTTTTT.

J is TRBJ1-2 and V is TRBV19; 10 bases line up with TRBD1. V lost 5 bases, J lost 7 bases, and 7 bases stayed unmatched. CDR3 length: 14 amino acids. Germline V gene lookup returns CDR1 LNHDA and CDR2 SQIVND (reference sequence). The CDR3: CASSVRDRGFGYTF. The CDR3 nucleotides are TGTGCCAGTAGTGTCCGGGACAGGGGCTTTGGCTACACCTTC.

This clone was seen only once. The DNA of the CDR3 is TGTGCCAGCAGCTTAGTGGTGGGCCTAGCGGGTAGAGGCTCCTACGAGCAGTACTTC. This encodes CASSLVVGLAGRGSYEQYF. This rearrangement joins TRBV7-2 to TRBJ2-7; 8 bases map to TRBD2. With V trimmed by 1 base and J by 0 bases, 14 bases remained unmatched. Germline loops: CDR1 SGHTA, CDR2 FQGNSA. The CDR3 extends over 19 amino acids.

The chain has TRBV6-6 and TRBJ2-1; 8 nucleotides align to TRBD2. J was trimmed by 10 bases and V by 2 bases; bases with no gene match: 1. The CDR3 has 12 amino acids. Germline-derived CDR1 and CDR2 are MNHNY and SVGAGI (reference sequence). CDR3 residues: CASSYASGEQFF. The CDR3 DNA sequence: TGTGCCAGCAGTTACGCTAGCGGGGAGCAGTTCTTC.

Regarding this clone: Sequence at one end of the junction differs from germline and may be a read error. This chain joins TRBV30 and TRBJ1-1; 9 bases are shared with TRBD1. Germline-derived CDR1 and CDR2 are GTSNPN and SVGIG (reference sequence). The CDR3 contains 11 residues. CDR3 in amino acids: CAWGGTGPLGF. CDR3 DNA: TGTGCCTGGGGCGGGACAGGGCCCCTAGGATTT.

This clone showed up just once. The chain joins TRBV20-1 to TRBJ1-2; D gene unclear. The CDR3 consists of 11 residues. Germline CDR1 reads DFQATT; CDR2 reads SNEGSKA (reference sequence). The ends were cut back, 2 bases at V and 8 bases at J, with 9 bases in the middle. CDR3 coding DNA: TGCAGTGCTAGAAGCCAAAACGGCTACACCTTC. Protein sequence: CSARSQNGYTF.

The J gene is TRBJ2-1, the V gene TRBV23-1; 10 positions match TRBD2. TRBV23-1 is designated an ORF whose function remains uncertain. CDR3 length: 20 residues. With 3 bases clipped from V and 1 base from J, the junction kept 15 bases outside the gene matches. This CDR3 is CASSHRLAGETHPSYNEQFF. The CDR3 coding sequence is TGCGCCAGCAGTCACCGTCTAGCGGGGGAAACCCACCCGTCCTACAATGAGCAGTTCTTC.

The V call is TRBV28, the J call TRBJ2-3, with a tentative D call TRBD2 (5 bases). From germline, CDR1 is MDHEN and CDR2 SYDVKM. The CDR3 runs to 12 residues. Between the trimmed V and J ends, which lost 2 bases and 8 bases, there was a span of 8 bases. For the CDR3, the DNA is TGTGCCAGCAGTTTACCGGCGGGTACGCAGTATTTT. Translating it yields CASSLPAGTQYF.

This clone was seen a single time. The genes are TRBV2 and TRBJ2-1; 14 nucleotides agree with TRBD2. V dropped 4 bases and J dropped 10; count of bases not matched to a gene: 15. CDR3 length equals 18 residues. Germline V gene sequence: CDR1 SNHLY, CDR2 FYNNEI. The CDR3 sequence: CASSGLRDRTSGGREQFF. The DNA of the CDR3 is TGTGCCAGCAGTGGCCTAAGAGACCGGACTAGCGGGGGGCGGGAGCAGTTCTTC.

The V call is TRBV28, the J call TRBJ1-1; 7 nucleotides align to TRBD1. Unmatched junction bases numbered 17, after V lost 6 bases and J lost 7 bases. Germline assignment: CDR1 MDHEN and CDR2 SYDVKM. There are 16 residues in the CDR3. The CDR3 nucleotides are TGTGCCAGCAGCCAACGTTCTTTTCGGACAGGACGTGAAGCTTTCTTT. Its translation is CASSQRSFRTGREAFF.

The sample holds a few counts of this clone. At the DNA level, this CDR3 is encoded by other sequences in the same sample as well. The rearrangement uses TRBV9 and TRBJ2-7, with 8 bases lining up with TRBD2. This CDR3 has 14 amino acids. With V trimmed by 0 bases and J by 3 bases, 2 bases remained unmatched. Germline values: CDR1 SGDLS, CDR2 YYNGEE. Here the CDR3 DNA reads TGTGCCAGCAGCGTAGGAGCGGGGGACTACGAGCAGTACTTC. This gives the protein CASSVGAGDYEQYF.

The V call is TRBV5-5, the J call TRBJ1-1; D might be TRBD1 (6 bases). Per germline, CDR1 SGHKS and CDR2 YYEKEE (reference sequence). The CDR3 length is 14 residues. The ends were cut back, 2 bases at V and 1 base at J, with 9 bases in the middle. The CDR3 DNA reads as TGTGCCAGCAGCTTCGCAGGGGAGAACACTGAAGCTTTCTTT. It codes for CASSFAGENTEAFF.

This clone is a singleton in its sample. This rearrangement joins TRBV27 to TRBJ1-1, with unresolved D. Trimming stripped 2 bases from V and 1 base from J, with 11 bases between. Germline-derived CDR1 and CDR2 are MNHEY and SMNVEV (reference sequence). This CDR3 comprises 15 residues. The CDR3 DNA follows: TGTGCCAGCAGTTTAAAAGCGGAGGAGAACACTGAAGCTTTCTTT. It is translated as CASSLKAEENTEAFF.

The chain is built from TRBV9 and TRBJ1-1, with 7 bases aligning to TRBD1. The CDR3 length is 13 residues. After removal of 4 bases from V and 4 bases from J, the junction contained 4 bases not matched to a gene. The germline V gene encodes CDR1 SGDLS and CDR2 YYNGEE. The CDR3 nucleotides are TGTGCCAGCAGCCCCGGGACAGCCACTGAAGCTTTCTTT. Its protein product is CASSPGTATEAFF.

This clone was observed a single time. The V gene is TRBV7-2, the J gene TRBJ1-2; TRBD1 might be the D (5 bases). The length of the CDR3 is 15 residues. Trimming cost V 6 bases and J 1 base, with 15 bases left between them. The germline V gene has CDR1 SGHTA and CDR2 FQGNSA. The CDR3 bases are TGTGCCAGCAGGCGGGACCTCCGGGATAACTATGGCTACACCTTC. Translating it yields CASRRDLRDNYGYTF.

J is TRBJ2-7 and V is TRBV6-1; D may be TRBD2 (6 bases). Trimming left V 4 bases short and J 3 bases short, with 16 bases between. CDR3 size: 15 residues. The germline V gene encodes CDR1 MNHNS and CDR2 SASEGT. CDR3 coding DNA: TGTGCCAGCAGTGTCCGGTCCGGGGGTGGCTACGAGCAGTACTTC. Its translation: CASSVRSGGGYEQYF.

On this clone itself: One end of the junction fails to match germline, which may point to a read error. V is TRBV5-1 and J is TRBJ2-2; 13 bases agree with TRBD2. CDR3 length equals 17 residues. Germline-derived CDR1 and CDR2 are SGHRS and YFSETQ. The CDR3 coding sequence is TGCACCAGCAGCTTGGTGACTAGCGGGGGGCCCACCGGGGAGCTGTTTTTT. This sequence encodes CTSSLVTSGGPTGELFF.

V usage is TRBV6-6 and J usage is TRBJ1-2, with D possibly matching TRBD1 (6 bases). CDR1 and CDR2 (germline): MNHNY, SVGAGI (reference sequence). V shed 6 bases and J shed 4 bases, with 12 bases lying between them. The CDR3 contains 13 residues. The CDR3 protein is CASSRQVVYGYTF. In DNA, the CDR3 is TGTGCCAGCAGCCGACAGGTTGTCTATGGCTACACCTTC.

The CDR3 sequence: CASSQELPQEQYF. The CDR3 DNA reads TGTGCCAGCAGCCAAGAGCTCCCTCAGGAGCAGTACTTC. The chain recombines TRBV4-2 with TRBJ2-7; D gene uncertain. Per the germline V gene, CDR1 is LGHNA and CDR2 is YNFKEQ. The germline V and J ends were trimmed by 0 bases and 7 bases, with 10 bases remaining between them. The CDR3 has 13 residues.

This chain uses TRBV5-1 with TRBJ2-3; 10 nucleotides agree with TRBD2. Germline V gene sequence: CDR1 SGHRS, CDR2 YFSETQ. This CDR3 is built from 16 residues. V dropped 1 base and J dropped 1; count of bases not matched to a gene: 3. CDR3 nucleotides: TGCGCCAGCAGCTTGCCCGGGACTAGCGGCACAGATACGCAGTATTTT. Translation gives CASSLPGTSGTDTQYF.

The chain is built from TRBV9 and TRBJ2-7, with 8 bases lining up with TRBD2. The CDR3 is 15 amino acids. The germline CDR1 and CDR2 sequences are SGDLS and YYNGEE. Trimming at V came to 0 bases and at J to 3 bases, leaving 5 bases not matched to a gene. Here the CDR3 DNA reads TGTGCCAGCAGCGTAGCGGGAGGGCCTTTCTACGAGCAGTACTTC. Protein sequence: CASSVAGGPFYEQYF.